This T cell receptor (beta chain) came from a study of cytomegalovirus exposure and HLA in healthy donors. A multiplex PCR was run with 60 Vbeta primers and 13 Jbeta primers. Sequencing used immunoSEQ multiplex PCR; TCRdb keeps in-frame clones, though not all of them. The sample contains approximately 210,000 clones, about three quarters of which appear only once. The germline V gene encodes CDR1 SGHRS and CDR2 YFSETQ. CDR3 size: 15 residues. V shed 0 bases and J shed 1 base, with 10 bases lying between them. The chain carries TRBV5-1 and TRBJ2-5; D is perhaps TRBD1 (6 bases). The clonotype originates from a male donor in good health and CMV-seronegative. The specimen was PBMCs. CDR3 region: CASSLGGPTQETQYF. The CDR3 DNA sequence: TGCGCCAGCAGCTTGGGGGGGCCAACCCAAGAGACCCAGTACTTC.